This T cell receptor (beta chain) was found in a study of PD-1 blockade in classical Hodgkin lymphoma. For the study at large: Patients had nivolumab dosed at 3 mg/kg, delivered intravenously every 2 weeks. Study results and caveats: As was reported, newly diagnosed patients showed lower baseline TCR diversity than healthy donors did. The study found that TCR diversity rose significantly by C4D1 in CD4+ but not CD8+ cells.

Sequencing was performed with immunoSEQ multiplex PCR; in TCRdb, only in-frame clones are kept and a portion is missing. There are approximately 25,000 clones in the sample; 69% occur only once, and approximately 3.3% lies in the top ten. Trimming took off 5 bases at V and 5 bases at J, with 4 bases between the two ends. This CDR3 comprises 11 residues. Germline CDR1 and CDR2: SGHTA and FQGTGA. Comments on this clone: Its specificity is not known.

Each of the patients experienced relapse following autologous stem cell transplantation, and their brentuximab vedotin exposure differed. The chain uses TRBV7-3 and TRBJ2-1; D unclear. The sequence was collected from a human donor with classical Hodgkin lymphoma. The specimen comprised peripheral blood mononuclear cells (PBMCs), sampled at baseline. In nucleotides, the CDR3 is TGTGCCAGCAGCCTCAACAATGAGCAGTTCTTC. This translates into CASSLNNEQFF. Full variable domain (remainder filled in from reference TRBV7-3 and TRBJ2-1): GAGVSQTPSNKVTEKGKYVELRCDPISGHTALYWYRQSLGQGPEFLIYFQGTGAADDSGLPNDRFFAVRPEGSVSTLKIQRTERGDSAVYLCASSLNNEQFFGPGTRLTVL.